Shown below are 9 T cell receptor beta chains from a single sample sequenced in a study of T cells in localized non-small cell lung cancer. Clones were sequenced by immunoSEQ multiplex PCR, and TCRdb holds only the in-frame ones, with some missing. The table has some 25,000 clones, approximately 88% seen once; the top ten hold around 9.9%. The specimen comprised peripheral blood mononuclear cells, sampled before any cancer treatment. The receptor set was obtained from a woman aged 35 to 70 with stage III lung adenocarcinoma.

V is TRBV7-8 and J is TRBJ1-5; TRBD1 matches at 9 bases. This CDR3 spans 14 amino acids. V trimming: 7 bases; J trimming: 8 bases; junction bases outside the gene matches: 9. Germline CDR1 SGHVS, CDR2 FQNEAQ. The CDR3 loop is CASTPGQGGKPQHF. Written as DNA, the CDR3 is TGTGCCAGCACCCCGGGACAGGGTGGTAAGCCCCAGCATTTT.

The CDR3, as DNA: TGTGCCAGCAGGGCCGGGACTAGCGGGCCAAATGAGCAGTTCTTC. As protein: CASRAGTSGPNEQFF. The chain recombines TRBV7-8 with TRBJ2-1, with 12 bases aligning to TRBD2. The V gene end was trimmed by 6 bases and the J gene end by 7 bases; junction bases not matched to a gene: 7. The CDR3 has 15 amino acids. Germline values: CDR1 SGHVS, CDR2 FQNEAQ. Drawing the rest from reference TRBV7-8 and TRBJ2-1, the complete variable domain is GAGVSQSPRYKVAKRGQDVALRCDPISGHVSLFWYQQALGQGPEFLTYFQNEAQLDKSGLPSDRFFAERPEGSVSTLKIQRTQQEDSAVYLCASRAGTSGPNEQFFGPGTRLTVL.

The rearrangement links TRBV6-6 to TRBJ2-1, with TRBD2 identical over 11 bases. Germline CDR1 reads MNHNY; CDR2 reads SVGAGI (reference sequence). J gave up 4 bases and V 5 bases, and 7 bases lay outside the gene matches. The CDR3 sequence is 16 residues long. DNA of the CDR3: TGTGCCAGCAGTCACCGCCCTAGCGGGGGGTACAATGAGCAGTTCTTC. Its protein is CASSHRPSGGYNEQFF.

This clone was counted once. This sequence joins TRBV7-9 and TRBJ2-7, with 8 bases that match TRBD2. This CDR3 has 13 residues. Per the germline V gene, CDR1 is SEHNR and CDR2 is FQNEAQ (reference sequence). J was trimmed by 5 bases and V by 5 bases; bases with no gene match: 5. This CDR3 reads CASSPAGDNEQYF. The CDR3 DNA follows: TGTGCCAGCAGCCCAGCGGGAGATAACGAGCAGTACTTC.

The chain links TRBV14 to TRBJ2-2; D remains ambiguous. V lost 0 bases and J lost 6, with 11 bases in between. The germline V gene encodes CDR1 SGHDN and CDR2 FVKESK. The CDR3 covers 15 residues. The CDR3 sequence is CASSQDLRKAGELFF. CDR3 DNA sequence: TGTGCCAGCAGCCAAGATCTAAGGAAAGCCGGGGAGCTGTTTTTT.

Only one count was recorded for this clone. J is TRBJ1-1 and V is TRBV5-4; D gene uncertain. In germline, CDR1 is SGHNT, CDR2 YYREEE (reference sequence). The CDR3 spans 14 residues. Trimming removed 0 bases from V and 3 bases from J, with 9 bases in between. CDR3 nucleotides: TGTGCCAGCAGCTTGGAGCGGCCATACACTGAAGCTTTCTTT. Protein product: CASSLERPYTEAFF.

The chain has TRBV27 and TRBJ2-3; 8 nucleotides line up with TRBD1. V dropped 5 bases and J dropped 4; count of bases not matched to a gene: 14. This CDR3 has 17 amino acids. Germline V lookup: CDR1 MNHEY, CDR2 SMNVEV (reference sequence). CDR3 region: CASSPDRGEPLSDTQYF. CDR3 bases: TGTGCCAGCAGTCCTGACAGGGGAGAACCGCTGTCAGATACGCAGTATTTT.

About this clone itself: This CDR3 is also generated by other DNA sequences in the sample. The rearrangement uses TRBV7-2 and TRBJ1-5; weak D call: TRBD1 (6 bases). The CDR3 length is 14 residues. Trimming stripped 4 bases from V and 6 bases from J, with 13 bases between. Germline-derived CDR1 and CDR2 are SGHTA and FQGNSA. The chain's CDR3 is CASSSQTGAQPQHF. CDR3 DNA sequence: TGTGCCAGCAGCTCCCAGACAGGAGCTCAGCCCCAGCATTTT.

This rearrangement joins TRBV12-5 to TRBJ2-1, with 7 nucleotides matching TRBD1. Germline values: CDR1 LGHNT, CDR2 FRNRAP. V gave up 3 bases and J gave up 6 bases; unmatched junction bases: 5. There are 14 residues in the CDR3. CDR3 nucleotide sequence: TGTGCTAGTGGTTTCGGCAGGGGGTTCAATGAGCAGTTCTTC. Protein product: CASGFGRGFNEQFF.